The sequence of this T cell receptor beta chain was determined in a study of blood T cell repertoires in COVID-19. Study summary: Donors in the United States, Italy and Spain gave samples during acute or convalescent COVID-19. T cells, B-cell-depleted T cells, or PBMCs provided the cDNA or gDNA that served as material.

As processed by the authors: By means of reference gene primer amplification, nucleated cell counts were estimated. Some clones are missing from TCRdb's copy, which holds only in-frame ones; the method was immunoSEQ multiplex PCR. V and J calls plus clone size are reproduced from that table; the DNA served to infer D and trimming. The sample has more than 85,000 clones, around 81% seen once; the top ten hold 37%. Trimming shortened V by 1 base and J by 1 base, and 14 bases separated the two germline ends. This CDR3 has 15 amino acids. In germline, CDR1 is GTSNPN, CDR2 SVGIG (reference sequence). The material sequenced was peripheral blood. The gene calls are TRBV30 and TRBJ2-7; tentatively, D is TRBD2 (6 bases). The sequence derives from a man older than 75 with acute or convalescent COVID-19. Written as DNA, the CDR3 is TGTGCCTGGAGTGGAAACAGTGGAGGGTCCTACGAGCAGTACTTC. Its translation is CAWSGNSGGSYEQYF.